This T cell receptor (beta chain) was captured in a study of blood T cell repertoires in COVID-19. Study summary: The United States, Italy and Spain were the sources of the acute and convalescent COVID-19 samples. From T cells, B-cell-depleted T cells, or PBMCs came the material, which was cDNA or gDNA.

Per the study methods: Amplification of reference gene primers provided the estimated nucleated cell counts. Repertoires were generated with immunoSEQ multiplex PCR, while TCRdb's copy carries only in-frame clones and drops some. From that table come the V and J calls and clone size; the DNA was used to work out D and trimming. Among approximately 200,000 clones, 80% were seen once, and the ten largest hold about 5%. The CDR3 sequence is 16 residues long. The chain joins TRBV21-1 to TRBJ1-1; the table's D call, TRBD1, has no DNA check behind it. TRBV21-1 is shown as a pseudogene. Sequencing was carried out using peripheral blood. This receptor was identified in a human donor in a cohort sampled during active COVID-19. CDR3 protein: CASSKQEPPNNTEAFF. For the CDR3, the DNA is TGTGCCAGCAGCAAACAGGAACCCCCGAACAACACTGAAGCTTTCTTT.